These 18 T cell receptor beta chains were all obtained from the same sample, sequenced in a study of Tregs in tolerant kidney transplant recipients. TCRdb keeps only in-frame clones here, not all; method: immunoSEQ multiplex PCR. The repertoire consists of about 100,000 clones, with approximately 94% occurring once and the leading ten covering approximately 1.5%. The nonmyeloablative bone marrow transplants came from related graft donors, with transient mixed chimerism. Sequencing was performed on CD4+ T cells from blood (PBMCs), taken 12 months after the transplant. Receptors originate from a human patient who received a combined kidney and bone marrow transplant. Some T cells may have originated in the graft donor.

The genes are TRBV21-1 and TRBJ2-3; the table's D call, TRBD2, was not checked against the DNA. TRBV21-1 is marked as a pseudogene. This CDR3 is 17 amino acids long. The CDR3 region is CASSKSLAGASSDTQYF. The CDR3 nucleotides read TGTGCCAGCAGCAAATCTCTAGCGGGGGCCTCATCAGATACGCAGTATTTT.

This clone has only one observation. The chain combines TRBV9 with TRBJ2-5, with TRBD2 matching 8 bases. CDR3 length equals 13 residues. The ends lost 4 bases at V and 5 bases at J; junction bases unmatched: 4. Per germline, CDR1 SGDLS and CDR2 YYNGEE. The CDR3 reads CASSFSSGETQYF. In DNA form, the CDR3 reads TGTGCCAGCAGCTTCTCTAGCGGGGAGACCCAGTACTTC.

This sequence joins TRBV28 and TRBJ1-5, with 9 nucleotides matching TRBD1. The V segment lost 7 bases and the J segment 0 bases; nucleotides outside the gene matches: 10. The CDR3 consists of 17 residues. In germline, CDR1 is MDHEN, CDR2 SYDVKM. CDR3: CASIGTGTAFSNQPQHF. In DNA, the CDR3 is TGTGCCAGCATTGGGACAGGGACCGCTTTTAGCAATCAGCCCCAGCATTTT.

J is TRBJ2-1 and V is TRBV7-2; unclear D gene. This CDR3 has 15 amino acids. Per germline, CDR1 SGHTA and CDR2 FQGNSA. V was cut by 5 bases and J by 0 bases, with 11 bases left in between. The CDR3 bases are TGTGCCAGCAGCCTTTCTCCGAGCTCCTACAATGAGCAGTTCTTC. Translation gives CASSLSPSSYNEQFF. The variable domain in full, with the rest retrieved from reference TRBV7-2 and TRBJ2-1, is GAGVSQSPSNKVTEKGKDVELRCDPISGHTALYWYRQSLGQGLEFLIYFQGNSAPDKSGLPSDRFSAERTGGSVSTLTIQRTQQEDSAVYLCASSLSPSSYNEQFFGPGTRLTVL.

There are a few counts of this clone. Here the CDR3 DNA reads TGTGCCAGCAGCACGGGTTTTAATGAAAAACTGTTTTTT. It translates to CASSTGFNEKLFF. This chain connects TRBV5-4 to TRBJ1-4; D uncertain. This CDR3 is 13 amino acids long. Germline V gene lookup returns CDR1 SGHNT and CDR2 YYREEE (reference sequence). The V gene lost 4 bases and the J gene lost 4 bases, with 8 bases spanning the gap.

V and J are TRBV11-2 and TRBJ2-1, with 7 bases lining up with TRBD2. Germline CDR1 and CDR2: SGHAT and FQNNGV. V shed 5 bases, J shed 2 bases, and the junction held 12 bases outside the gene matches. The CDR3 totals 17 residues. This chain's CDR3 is CASSHGMREFPYNEQFF. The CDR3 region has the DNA TGTGCCAGCAGCCACGGCATGCGGGAGTTTCCCTACAATGAGCAGTTCTTC.

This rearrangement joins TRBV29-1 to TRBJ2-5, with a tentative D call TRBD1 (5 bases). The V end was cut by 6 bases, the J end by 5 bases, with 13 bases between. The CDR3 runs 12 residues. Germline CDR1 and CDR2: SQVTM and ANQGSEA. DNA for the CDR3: TGCAGCGTCGCCGACAGCCGGGAGACCCAGTACTTC. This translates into CSVADSRETQYF.

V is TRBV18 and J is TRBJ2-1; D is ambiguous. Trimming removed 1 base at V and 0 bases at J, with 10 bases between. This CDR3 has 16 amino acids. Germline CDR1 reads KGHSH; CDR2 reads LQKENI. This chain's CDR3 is CASSPRAGSSYNEQFF. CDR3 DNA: TGTGCCAGCTCACCACGAGCTGGTAGCTCCTACAATGAGCAGTTCTTC.

The DNA for the CDR3 is TGCGCCAGCAGCTTGGGACTAGCCCACAATGAGCAGTTCTTC. It is translated as CASSLGLAHNEQFF. The chain couples TRBV5-1 to TRBJ2-1; 7 bases are a match to TRBD2. The CDR3 is made up of 14 amino acids. J lost 5 bases, V lost 0 bases, and 2 bases had no gene match. Germline CDR1 SGHRS, CDR2 YFSETQ.

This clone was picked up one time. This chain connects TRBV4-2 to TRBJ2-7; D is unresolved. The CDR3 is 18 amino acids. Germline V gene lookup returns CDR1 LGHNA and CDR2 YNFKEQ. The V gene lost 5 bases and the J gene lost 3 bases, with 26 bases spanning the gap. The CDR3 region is CASSFSRGSPTFSYEQYF. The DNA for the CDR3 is TGTGCCAGCAGCTTCAGCCGCGGATCCCCCACGTTTAGCTACGAGCAGTACTTC.

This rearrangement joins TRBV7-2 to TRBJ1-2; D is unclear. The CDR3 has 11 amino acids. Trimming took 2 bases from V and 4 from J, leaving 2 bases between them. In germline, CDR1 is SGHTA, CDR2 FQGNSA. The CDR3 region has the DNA TGTGCCAGCAGCTTACTCTATGGCTACACCTTC. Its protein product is CASSLLYGYTF.

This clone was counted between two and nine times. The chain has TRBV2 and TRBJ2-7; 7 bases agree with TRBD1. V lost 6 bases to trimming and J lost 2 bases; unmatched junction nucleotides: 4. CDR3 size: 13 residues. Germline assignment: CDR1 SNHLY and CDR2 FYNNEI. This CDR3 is CASRTGTAYEQYF. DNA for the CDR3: TGTGCCAGCAGAACAGGGACAGCCTACGAGCAGTACTTC.

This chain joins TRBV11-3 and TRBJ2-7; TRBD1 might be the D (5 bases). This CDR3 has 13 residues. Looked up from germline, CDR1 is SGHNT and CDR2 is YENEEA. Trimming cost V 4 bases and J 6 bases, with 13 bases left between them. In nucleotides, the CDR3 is TGTGCCAGCAGCTCAGGGTACGGACCCGAGCAGTACTTC. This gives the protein CASSSGYGPEQYF.

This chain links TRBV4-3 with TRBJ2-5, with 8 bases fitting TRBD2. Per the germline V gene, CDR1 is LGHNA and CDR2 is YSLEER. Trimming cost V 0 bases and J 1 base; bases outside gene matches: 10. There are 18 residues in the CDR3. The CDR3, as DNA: TGCGCCAGCAGCCAAGATGTGATGCGAGCGGGGGCCCAAGAGACCCAGTACTTC. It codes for CASSQDVMRAGAQETQYF.

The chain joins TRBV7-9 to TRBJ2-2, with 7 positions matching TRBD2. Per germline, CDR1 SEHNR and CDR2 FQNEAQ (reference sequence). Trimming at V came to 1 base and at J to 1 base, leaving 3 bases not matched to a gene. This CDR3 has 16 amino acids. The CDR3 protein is CASSLGLAENTGELFF. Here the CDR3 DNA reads TGTGCCAGCAGCTTAGGGCTAGCGGAGAACACCGGGGAGCTGTTTTTT. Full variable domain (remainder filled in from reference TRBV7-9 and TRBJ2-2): DTGVSQNPRHKITKRGQNVTFRCDPISEHNRLYWYRQTLGQGPEFLTYFQNEAQLEKSRLLSDRFSAERPKGSFSTLEIQRTEQGDSAMYLCASSLGLAENTGELFFGEGSRLTVL.

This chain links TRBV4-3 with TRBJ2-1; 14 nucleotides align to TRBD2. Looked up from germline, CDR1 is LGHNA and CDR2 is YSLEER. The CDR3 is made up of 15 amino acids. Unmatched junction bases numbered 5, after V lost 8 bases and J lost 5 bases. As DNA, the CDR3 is TGCGCCAGCGGACTAGCGGGGGGTCCGGACAATGAGCAGTTCTTC. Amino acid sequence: CASGLAGGPDNEQFF.

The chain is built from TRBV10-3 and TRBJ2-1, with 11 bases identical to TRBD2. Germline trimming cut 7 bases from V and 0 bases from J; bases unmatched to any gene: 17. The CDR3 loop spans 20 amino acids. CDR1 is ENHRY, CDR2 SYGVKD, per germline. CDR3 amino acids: CAINGASGRIGVGSYNEQFF. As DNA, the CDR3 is TGTGCCATCAATGGGGCTAGCGGGAGGATTGGAGTGGGCTCCTACAATGAGCAGTTCTTC.

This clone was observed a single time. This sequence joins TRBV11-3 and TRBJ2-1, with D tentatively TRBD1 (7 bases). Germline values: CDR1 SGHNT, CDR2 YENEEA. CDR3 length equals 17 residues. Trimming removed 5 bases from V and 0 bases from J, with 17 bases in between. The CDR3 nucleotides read TGTGCCAGCAGCAAGGGCGGGGCAGGGGGCTCCTACAATGAGCAGTTCTTC. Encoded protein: CASSKGGAGGSYNEQFF.